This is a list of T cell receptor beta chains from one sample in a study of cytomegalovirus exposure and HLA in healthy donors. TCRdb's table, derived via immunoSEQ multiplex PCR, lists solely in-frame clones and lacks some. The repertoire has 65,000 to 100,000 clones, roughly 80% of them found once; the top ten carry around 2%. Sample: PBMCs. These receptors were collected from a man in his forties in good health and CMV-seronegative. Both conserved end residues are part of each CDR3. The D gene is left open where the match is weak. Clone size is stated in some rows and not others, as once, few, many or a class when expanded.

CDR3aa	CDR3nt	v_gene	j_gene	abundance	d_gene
CASSSTGGLGYTF	TGTGCCAGCAGCTCCACAGGGGGTTTAGGCTACACCTTC	TRBV7-9	TRBJ1-2	.	TRBD1
CASTPFTGPNYGYTF	TGTGCCAGTACCCCGTTTACAGGACCGAACTATGGCTACACCTTC	TRBV28	TRBJ1-2	few	.
CAWSGILAGEYNEQFF	TGTGCCTGGAGTGGGATACTAGCGGGGGAGTACAATGAGCAGTTCTTC	TRBV30	TRBJ2-1	once	TRBD2
CASSLLAGVGFGETQYF	TGTGCCAGCAGCTTACTAGCGGGAGTTGGTTTTGGAGAGACCCAGTACTTC	TRBV7-3	TRBJ2-5	once	TRBD2
CATSKRRNTDTQYF	TGTGCCACCAGCAAAAGGAGAAACACAGATACGCAGTATTTT	TRBV15	TRBJ2-3	.	.
CATSSIGGISYEQYF	TGTGCCACCAGCAGTATTGGAGGGATCTCCTACGAGCAGTACTTC	TRBV15	TRBJ2-7	.	.
CAIKGDYGYTF	TGTGCCATCAAAGGGGACTATGGCTACACCTTC	TRBV10-3	TRBJ1-2	.	.
CASSYSLEGTEAFF	TGTGCCAGCAGTTACTCTTTGGAGGGGACTGAAGCTTTCTTT	TRBV6-6	TRBJ1-1	.	.
CASSETSRVEQFF	TGTGCCAGCAGCGAGACTTCCCGGGTCGAGCAGTTCTTC	TRBV7-6	TRBJ2-1	.	.
CSVEVAGVPSYEQYF	TGCAGCGTTGAGGTAGCGGGGGTCCCCTCCTACGAGCAGTACTTC	TRBV29-1	TRBJ2-7	.	TRBD2
CASGTQYEQYF	TGTGCCTCTGGGACACAGTACGAGCAGTACTTC	TRBV28	TRBJ2-7	.	.
CASGLYPTGPYGYTF	TGTGCTAGTGGTTTGTACCCGACAGGCCCCTATGGCTACACCTTC	TRBV12-5	TRBJ1-2	.	.
CASSLFSVPHEKLFF	TGTGCCAGCAGTTTATTCTCAGTACCTCATGAAAAACTGTTTTTT	TRBV28	TRBJ1-4	.	.
CATREGRYSYEQYF	TGTGCCACCAGGGAGGGCCGTTATTCCTACGAGCAGTACTTC	TRBV2	TRBJ2-7	once	TRBD2
CASSKFSGTEAFF	TGTGCCAGCAGCAAATTTTCGGGCACTGAAGCTTTCTTT	TRBV7-3	TRBJ1-1	.	.
CASSYDLGESEQFF	TGTGCCAGCAGTTACGATCTGGGCGAGAGTGAGCAGTTCTTC	TRBV6-5	TRBJ2-1	few	.
CASSYGAARSYEQYF	TGTGCCAGCAGCTACGGAGCGGCTCGGTCCTACGAGCAGTACTTC	TRBV11-2	TRBJ2-7	.	.
CALRERLAKAHEQFF	TGTGCCCTCCGAGAGCGGCTAGCCAAGGCCCATGAGCAGTTCTTC	TRBV6-1	TRBJ2-1	.	.
CASSLAFREQFF	TGCGCCAGCAGCTTGGCTTTTCGGGAGCAGTTCTTC	TRBV5-1	TRBJ2-1	.	.
CASSYRGYEQYF	TGTGCCAGCAGTTACCGGGGTTACGAGCAGTACTTC	TRBV6-5	TRBJ2-7	.	.
CVSSQLADRVSNTEAFF	TGCGTCAGCAGCCAACTGGCGGACAGGGTGTCGAACACTGAAGCTTTCTTT	TRBV4-1	TRBJ1-1	few	TRBD1
CASSLLAREETQYF	TGTGCCAGCAGTTTATTGGCCCGGGAGGAGACCCAGTACTTC	TRBV28	TRBJ2-5	.	.
CASSLGGGRVTDTQYF	TGTGCCAGCAGCTTAGGTGGAGGGAGGGTCACCGATACGCAGTATTTT	TRBV7-9	TRBJ2-3	.	TRBD2
CASSLRAGGANTEAFF	TGCGCCAGCAGCTTGAGGGCAGGGGGCGCGAACACTGAAGCTTTCTTT	TRBV5-1	TRBJ1-1	.	TRBD1
CASSVQGKETQYF	TGTGCCAGCAGCGTGCAGGGGAAAGAGACCCAGTACTTC	TRBV9	TRBJ2-5	.	.
CASSLTGGQISGANVLTF	TGTGCCAGCAGCTTAACGGGGGGGCAGATCTCTGGGGCCAACGTCCTGACTTTC	TRBV7-3	TRBJ2-6	.	.
CASSARDRGNQPQHF	TGTGCCAGCAGCGCCCGGGACAGGGGTAATCAGCCCCAGCATTTT	TRBV7-8	TRBJ1-5	.	TRBD1
CASQKQQGAYEQYF	TGTGCCAGCCAAAAACAACAGGGGGCCTACGAGCAGTACTTC	TRBV2	TRBJ2-7	.	TRBD1
CASSRAGGGTEAFF	TGTGCCAGCAGCCGAGCTGGGGGGGGCACTGAAGCTTTCTTT	TRBV5-6	TRBJ1-1	.	.
CASRQENQPQHF	TGCGCCAGCAGACAGGAGAATCAGCCCCAGCATTTT	TRBV10-2	TRBJ1-5	.	.
CASRKEGTGYGYTF	TGTGCCAGCAGGAAAGAAGGGACAGGCTATGGCTACACCTTC	TRBV28	TRBJ1-2	.	TRBD1
CASSPLSEEKLFF	TGTGCCAGCTCACCCCTTTCCGAGGAAAAACTGTTTTTT	TRBV18	TRBJ1-4	few	.
CAWSYNPTGTGIFYGYTF	TGTGCCTGGAGTTACAACCCTACCGGGACAGGGATTTTCTATGGCTACACCTTC	TRBV30	TRBJ1-2	few	TRBD1
CASSEAEQGAGKLFF	TGTGCCAGCAGTGAAGCGGAACAGGGGGCCGGAAAACTGTTTTTT	TRBV2	TRBJ1-4	.	TRBD1
CAISESGTGNYDSPLHF	TGTGCCATCAGTGAGTCAGGGACAGGCAATTATGATTCACCCCTCCACTTT	TRBV10-3	TRBJ1-6	once	TRBD1
CATRRRQGGSSYNSPLHF	TGTGCCACCAGGAGACGACAGGGCGGTAGCTCCTATAATTCACCCCTCCACTTT	TRBV15	TRBJ1-6	.	TRBD1
CASSFREDTEAFF	TGTGCCAGCAGCTTCCGGGAGGACACTGAAGCTTTCTTT	TRBV11-1	TRBJ1-1	few	.
CASSESVGRPTDTQYF	TGTGCCAGCAGTGAATCAGTAGGCAGGCCGACAGATACGCAGTATTTT	TRBV6-1	TRBJ2-3	.	.
CAIKVGSSNMNTEAFF	TGTGCCATCAAGGTGGGCAGCTCAAATATGAACACTGAAGCTTTCTTT	TRBV10-3	TRBJ1-1	.	.
CASSVNRGEAFF	TGTGCCAGCAGTGTAAACAGGGGTGAAGCTTTCTTT	TRBV2	TRBJ1-1	.	TRBD1